A single sample is the source of the 13 T cell receptor beta chains below, sequenced in a study of T cell repertoires in cytomegalovirus infection. TCRdb re-analysed the reads in MiXCR, keeping a single row per CDR3 protein. The repertoire holds around 630,000 distinct CDR3 sequences, with 20% to 25% as singletons. The specimen was CD8+ T cells from PBMCs. These receptor sequences come from a human donor in good health (CMV status not recorded). Some clones in this sample may be carry-over from other donors' samples.

With respect to this clonotype: At one end the junction does not follow the germline gene, possibly because of a read error. The chain couples TRBV5-6 to TRBJ1-1, with 9 nucleotides matching TRBD1. The V gene's germline CDR1 is SGHDT and CDR2 YYEEEE. The CDR3 is made up of 14 amino acids. In DNA form, the CDR3 reads TGTACCAGCAGCCTCGGGACAGGGTCTACTGAAGCTTTCTTT. It specifies CTSSLGTGSTEAFF.

The chain couples TRBV6-6 to TRBJ2-5, with 16 bases identical to TRBD2. The trim removed 2 bases at V and 2 bases at J, leaving 5 bases unmatched. CDR1 is MNHNY and CDR2 is SVGAGI in the germline V gene (reference sequence). The CDR3 is 18 residues long. CDR3 nucleotide sequence: TGTGCCAGCAGTTACCCGAGGGGACTAGCGGGGGGGCAAGAGACCCAGTACTTC. This gives the protein CASSYPRGLAGGQETQYF.

The rearrangement joins TRBV7-9 to TRBJ2-1, with 7 bases matching TRBD1. The CDR3 has 13 amino acids. J was trimmed by 6 bases and V by 5 bases; bases with no gene match: 4. Germline CDR1 and CDR2: SEHNR and FQNEAQ (reference sequence). The DNA for the CDR3 is TGTGCCAGCAGCCCAGCAGGGGGCAATGAGCAGTTCTTC. Amino acids: CASSPAGGNEQFF. Variable domain in full (rest from reference TRBV7-9 and TRBJ2-1): DTGVSQNPRHKITKRGQNVTFRCDPISEHNRLYWYRQTLGQGPEFLTYFQNEAQLEKSRLLSDRFSAERPKGSFSTLEIQRTEQGDSAMYLCASSPAGGNEQFFGPGTRLTVL.

In this sample, this clonotype turned up a few times. The rearrangement links TRBV28 to TRBJ2-7, with 7 bases fitting TRBD2. CDR3 size: 16 residues. Germline V gene lookup returns CDR1 MDHEN and CDR2 SYDVKM. The CDR3 reads CVSSAAGDASSYEQYV. CDR3 coding DNA: TGTGTCAGCAGTGCGGCGGGGGACGCCAGCTCCTACGAGCAGTACGTC.

The rearrangement joins TRBV25-1 to TRBJ1-1; D might be TRBD1 (6 bases). This CDR3 has 14 residues. CDR1 MGHDK and CDR2 SYGVNS come from the germline V gene. V was pared by 6 bases and J by 1 base, with 12 bases between. CDR3 sequence reads: CASRPTGRNTEAFF. Here the CDR3 DNA reads TGTGCCAGCAGGCCCACAGGGAGGAACACTGAAGCTTTCTTT.

The table lists this clonotype with many counts. CDR3 protein: CASSTTGTGGLQPQHF. DNA of the CDR3: TGTGCCAGCAGTACAACCGGGACAGGGGGTCTTCAGCCCCAGCATTTT. V is TRBV27 and J is TRBJ1-5; TRBD1 matches 11 bases. Germline V CDR1 and CDR2: MNHEY, SMNVEV (reference sequence). The CDR3 loop spans 16 amino acids. V trimming: 5 bases; J trimming: 6 bases; junction bases outside the gene matches: 9.

This clonotype was seen repeatedly, ten times or more. The V gene is TRBV7-8, the J gene TRBJ2-1, with D unclear. Trimming took off 7 bases at V and 0 bases at J, with 13 bases between the two ends. The CDR3 totals 15 residues. The germline CDR1 and CDR2 sequences are SGHVS and FQNEAQ. The CDR3 protein is CASIIFLSSYNEQFF. The CDR3 coding sequence is TGTGCCAGCATTATATTTCTGAGCTCCTACAATGAGCAGTTCTTC.

The chain combines TRBV9 with TRBJ2-1, with D perhaps matching TRBD1 or TRBD2 (5 bases each). V lost 7 bases and J lost 9, with 11 bases in between. Germline CDR1 reads SGDLS; CDR2 reads YYNGEE. CDR3 length: 11 amino acids. Here the CDR3 DNA reads TGTGCCAGCGGGGGAAAGGGTGAGCAGTTCTTC. It yields the protein CASGGKGEQFF.

V and J are TRBV15 and TRBJ1-5; 7 bases map to TRBD1. J gave up 1 base and V 7 bases, and 4 bases lay outside the gene matches. Germline CDR1 and CDR2: LNHNV and YYDKDF (reference sequence). CDR3 length: 14 residues. Written as DNA, the CDR3 is TGTGCCACCAAACCAGGGGGAAGCAATCAGCCCCAGCATTTT. Protein: CATKPGGSNQPQHF.

V gene TRBV3-1 combines with J gene TRBJ2-3; D gene uncertain. Germline V lookup: CDR1 LGHDT, CDR2 YNNKEL (reference sequence). This CDR3 is built from 14 residues. The V gene lost 0 bases and the J gene lost 4 bases, with 8 bases spanning the gap. The CDR3 loop reads CASSQDVAADTQYF. The CDR3 nucleotides are TGTGCCAGCAGCCAAGATGTTGCGGCAGATACGCAGTATTTT.

This clonotype came up a few times. One end of the junction is discordant with germline, which a read error may explain. This chain joins TRBV6-2 or TRBV6-3 and TRBJ2-2, with no clear D. Germline assignment: CDR1 MNHEY and CDR2 SVGEGT. This CDR3 is built from 15 residues. Here the CDR3 reads CASSNSIRSTGELFF. In nucleotides, the CDR3 is TGTGCCAGCAGTAACTCCATCCGCAGCACCGGGGAGCTGTTTTTT.

This clonotype was counted at least ten times. In DNA, the CDR3 is TGTGCCAGCAGCTCCTGGACTAGCTCCGCAGATACGCAGTATTTT. Translating it yields CASSSWTSSADTQYF. The V and J genes are TRBV9 and TRBJ2-3; TRBD2 matches 8 bases. Unmatched junction bases numbered 8, after V lost 4 bases and J lost 4 bases. Germline V gives CDR1 SGDLS, CDR2 YYNGEE. This CDR3 comprises 15 residues.

The chain has TRBV7-6 and TRBJ1-6; D not resolved. V was pared by 10 bases and J by 10 bases, with 23 bases between. Germline-derived CDR1 and CDR2 are SGHVS and FNYEAQ. The CDR3 is 15 residues long. The CDR3 here is CATHPPGLARSPLHF. In DNA, the CDR3 is TGTGCCACCCATCCCCCTGGCCTAGCCAGATCACCCCTCCACTTT.